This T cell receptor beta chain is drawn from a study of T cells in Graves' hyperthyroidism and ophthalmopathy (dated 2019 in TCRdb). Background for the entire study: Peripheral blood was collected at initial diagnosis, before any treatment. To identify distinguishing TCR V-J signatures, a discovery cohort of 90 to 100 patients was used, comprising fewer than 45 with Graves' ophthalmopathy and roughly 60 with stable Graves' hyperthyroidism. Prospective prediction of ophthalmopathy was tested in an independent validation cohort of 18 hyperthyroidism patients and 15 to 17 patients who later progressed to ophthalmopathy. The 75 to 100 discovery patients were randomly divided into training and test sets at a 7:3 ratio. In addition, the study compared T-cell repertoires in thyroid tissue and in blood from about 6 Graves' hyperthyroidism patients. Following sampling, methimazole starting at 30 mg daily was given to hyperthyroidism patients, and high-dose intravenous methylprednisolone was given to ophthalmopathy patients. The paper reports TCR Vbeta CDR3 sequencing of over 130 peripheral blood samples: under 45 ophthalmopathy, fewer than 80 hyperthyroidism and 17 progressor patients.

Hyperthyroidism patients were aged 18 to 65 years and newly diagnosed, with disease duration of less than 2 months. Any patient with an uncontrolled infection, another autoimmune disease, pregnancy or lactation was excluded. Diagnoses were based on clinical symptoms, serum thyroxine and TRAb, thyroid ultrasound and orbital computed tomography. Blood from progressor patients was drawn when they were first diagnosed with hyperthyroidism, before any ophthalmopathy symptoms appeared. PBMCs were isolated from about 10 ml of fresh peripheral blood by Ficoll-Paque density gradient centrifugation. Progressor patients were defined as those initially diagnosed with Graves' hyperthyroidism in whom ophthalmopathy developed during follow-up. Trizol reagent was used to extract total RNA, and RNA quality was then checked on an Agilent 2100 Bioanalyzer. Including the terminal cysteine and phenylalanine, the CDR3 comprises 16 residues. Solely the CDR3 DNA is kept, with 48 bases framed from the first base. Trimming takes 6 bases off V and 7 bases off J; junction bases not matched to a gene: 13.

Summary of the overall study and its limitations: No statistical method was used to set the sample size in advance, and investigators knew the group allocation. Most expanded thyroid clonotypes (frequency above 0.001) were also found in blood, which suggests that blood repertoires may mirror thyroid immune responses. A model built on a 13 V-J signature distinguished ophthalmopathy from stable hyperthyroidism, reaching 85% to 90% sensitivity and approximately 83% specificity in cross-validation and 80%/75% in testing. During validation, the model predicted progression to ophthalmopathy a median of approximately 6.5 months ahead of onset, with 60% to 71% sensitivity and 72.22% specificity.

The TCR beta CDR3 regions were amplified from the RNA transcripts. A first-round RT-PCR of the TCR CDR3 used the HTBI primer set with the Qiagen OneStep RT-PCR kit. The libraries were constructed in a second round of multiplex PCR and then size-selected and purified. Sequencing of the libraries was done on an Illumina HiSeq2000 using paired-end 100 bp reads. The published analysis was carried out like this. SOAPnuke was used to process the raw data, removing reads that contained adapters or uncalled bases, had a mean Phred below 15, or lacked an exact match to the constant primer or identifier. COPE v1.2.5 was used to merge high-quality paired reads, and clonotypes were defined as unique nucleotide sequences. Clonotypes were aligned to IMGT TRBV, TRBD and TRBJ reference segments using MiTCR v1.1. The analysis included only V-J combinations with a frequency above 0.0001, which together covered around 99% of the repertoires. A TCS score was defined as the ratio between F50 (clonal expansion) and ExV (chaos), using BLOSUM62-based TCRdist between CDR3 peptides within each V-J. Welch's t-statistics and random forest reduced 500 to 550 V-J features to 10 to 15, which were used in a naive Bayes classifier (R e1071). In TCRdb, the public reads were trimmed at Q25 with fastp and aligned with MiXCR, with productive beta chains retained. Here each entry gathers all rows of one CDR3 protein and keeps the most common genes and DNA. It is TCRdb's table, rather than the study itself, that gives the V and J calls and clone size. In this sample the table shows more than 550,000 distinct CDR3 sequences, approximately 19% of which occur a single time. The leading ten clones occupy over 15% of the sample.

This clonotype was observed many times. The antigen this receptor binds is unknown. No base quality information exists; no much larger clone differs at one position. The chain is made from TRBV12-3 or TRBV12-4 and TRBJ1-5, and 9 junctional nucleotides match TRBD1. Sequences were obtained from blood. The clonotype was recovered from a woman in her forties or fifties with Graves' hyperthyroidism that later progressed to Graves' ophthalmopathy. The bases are TGTGCCAGCAGCGCCAGGGACAGGGTAAAGGGGCAGCCCCAGCATTTT. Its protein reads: CASSARDRVKGQPQHF.